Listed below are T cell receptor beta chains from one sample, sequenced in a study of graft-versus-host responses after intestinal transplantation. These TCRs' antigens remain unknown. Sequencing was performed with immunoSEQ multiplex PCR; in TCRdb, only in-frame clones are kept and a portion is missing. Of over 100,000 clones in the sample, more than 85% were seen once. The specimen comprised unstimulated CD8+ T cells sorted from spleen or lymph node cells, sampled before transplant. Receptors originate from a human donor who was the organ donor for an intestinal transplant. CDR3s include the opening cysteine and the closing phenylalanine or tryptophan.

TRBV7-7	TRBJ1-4	CASSNGTANNEKLFF
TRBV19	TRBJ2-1	CASSMVFRDQEVNEQFF
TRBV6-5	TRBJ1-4	CASSYGFSQAYEKLFF
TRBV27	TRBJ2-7	CASSLSPLTSVYEQYF
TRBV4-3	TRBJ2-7	CASSQGQGPSYEQYF
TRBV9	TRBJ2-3	CASSPQGRDTQYF
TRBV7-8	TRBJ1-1	CASSLEPLGDTEAFF
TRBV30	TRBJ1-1	CAWSELGNTEAFF
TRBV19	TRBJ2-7	CASSPASGGYEQYF
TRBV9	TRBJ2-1	CASSVALGNYNEQFF
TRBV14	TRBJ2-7	CASSPHSYYEQYF
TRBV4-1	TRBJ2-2	CASSPTSGRDTGELFF
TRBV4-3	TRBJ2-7	CASSQGGLGYEQYF
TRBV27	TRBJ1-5	CASMGGAGKTQHF
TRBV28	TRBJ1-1	CASSPVGPTTEAFF
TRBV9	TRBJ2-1	CASSVRNSRGLAGVNEQFF
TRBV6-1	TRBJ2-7	CASSEALLAGRGGPLEQYF
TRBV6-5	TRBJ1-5	CASSYSSGSNQPQHF
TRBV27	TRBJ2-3	CASSFSGATVGTDTQYF
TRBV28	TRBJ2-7	CAVRWGNYEQYF
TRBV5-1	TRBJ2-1	CASSLVLWDLFYNEQFF
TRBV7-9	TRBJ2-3	CASSFRTGPSTDTQYF
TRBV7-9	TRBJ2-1	CASSFSALDNEQFF
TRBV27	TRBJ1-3	CASRGLGNTIYF
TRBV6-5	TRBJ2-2	CASSYGENTGELFF
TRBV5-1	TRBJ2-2	CASSLAGTGELFF
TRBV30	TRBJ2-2	CACQQDTGELFF
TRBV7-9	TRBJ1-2	CASSKPTGVYGYTF
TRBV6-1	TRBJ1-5	CASSEWQGGNQPQHF
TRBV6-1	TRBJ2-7	CASSQQGFTYEQYF
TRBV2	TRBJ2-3	CASSTRWDRITDTQYF
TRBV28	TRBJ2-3	CASGGQENVTDTQYF
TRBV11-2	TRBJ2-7	CASSRPLTGGGIYEQYF
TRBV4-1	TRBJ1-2	CASSQEWDRVYGYTF
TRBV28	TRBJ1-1	CASSLGFGGMTEAFF
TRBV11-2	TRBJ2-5	CASTLLQVASGWETQYF
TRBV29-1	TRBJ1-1	CSVPGFTEAFF
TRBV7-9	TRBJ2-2	CASSVREGSSLDTGELFF
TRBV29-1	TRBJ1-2	CSVVTGHGYTF
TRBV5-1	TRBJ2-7	CASSLGGGRPNEQYF
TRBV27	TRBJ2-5	CASSLTPGQGMKTQYF
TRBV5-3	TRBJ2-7	CASSTLSGRHEQYF
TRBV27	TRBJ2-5	CASSPTGEWETQYF
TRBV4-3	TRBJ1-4	CASSQGYGSSGEKLFF
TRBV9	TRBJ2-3	CASSDGLAGYADTQYF
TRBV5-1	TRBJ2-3	CASSFSVPDTQYF
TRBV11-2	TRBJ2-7	CASSNISPSYEQYF
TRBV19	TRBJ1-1	CASSISRRGEAFF
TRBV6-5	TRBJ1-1	CASSYSRGGSTEAFF
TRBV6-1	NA	CASSEVDYGGSEQYF
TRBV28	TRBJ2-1	CASSLVQGYYNEQFF
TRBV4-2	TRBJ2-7	CASSQGLREASYEQYF
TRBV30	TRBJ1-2	CAWRWTGGSYGYTF
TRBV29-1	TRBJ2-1	CSVEDPREGKSSYNEQFF
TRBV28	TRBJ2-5	CASSRDRGETQYF